The 30 T cell receptor beta chains given below trace back to one sample, sequenced in a study of blood T cells in healthy people across ages. Using a J-beta primer mix together with a sample-barcoded 5' primer, a second PCR was run for about 6 to 11 cycles. MiXCR, applied by TCRdb to the 5' RACE reads, yields one record per CDR3 protein. The table shows 350,000 to 450,000 distinct CDR3 sequences, with 52% occurring only once. Sequencing was done on a sample of blood. These receptors all stem from a man aged 55 to 70 in good health.

The V call is TRBV18, the J call TRBJ2-6; D remains unclear. Trimming took off 6 bases at V and 1 base at J, with 10 bases between the two ends. Germline loops: CDR1 KGHSH, CDR2 LQKENI. This CDR3 comprises 15 residues. The chain's CDR3 is CASSLVKSGANVLTF. CDR3 DNA sequence: TGTGCCAGCTCTCTCGTAAAGTCTGGGGCCAACGTCCTGACTTTC.

The rearrangement joins TRBV11-2 to TRBJ2-7, with 11 bases identical to TRBD2. With 2 bases clipped from V and 3 bases from J, the junction kept 6 bases outside the gene matches. The CDR3 is 16 amino acids. The germline V gene has CDR1 SGHAT and CDR2 FQNNGV. CDR3 amino acids: CASSLLAGGLVYEQYF. Written as DNA, the CDR3 is TGTGCCAGCAGCTTACTAGCGGGGGGCCTCGTCTACGAGCAGTACTTC.

The CDR3 is CSVLQGSSHNEQFF. CDR3 bases: TGCAGCGTCTTACAGGGCTCATCTCACAATGAGCAGTTCTTC. V usage is TRBV29-1 and J usage is TRBJ2-1; the D gene is possibly TRBD1 (6 bases). From germline, CDR1 is SQVTM and CDR2 ANQGSEA. The V end lost 6 bases, the J end lost 5 bases, and 17 bases lay between the germline ends. The length of the CDR3 is 14 residues.

V and J are TRBV7-2 and TRBJ2-5; TRBD1 aligns across 8 bases. Per the germline V gene, CDR1 is SGHTA and CDR2 is FQGNSA. The CDR3 loop spans 16 amino acids. With 5 bases clipped from V and 4 bases from J, the junction kept 12 bases outside the gene matches. The CDR3 bases are TGTGCCAGCAGCCGTGTCGGTGGGACAGGTGGAGAGACCCAGTACTTC. It codes for CASSRVGGTGGETQYF.

In regard to this clonotype: A much larger clone lies a single base off, so this may be a read error. The chain joins TRBV11-2 to TRBJ2-7; D is perhaps TRBD1 or TRBD2 (5 bases each). The germline CDR1 and CDR2 sequences are SGHAT and FQNNGV. Trimming shortened V by 2 bases and J by 6 bases, and 23 bases separated the two germline ends. The CDR3 extends over 17 amino acids. In DNA form, the CDR3 reads TGTGCCAGCAGCTTAAGCCCCTCGAGCCGGGACGGCTGCGAGCAGTACTTC. Translating gives CASSLSPSSRDGCEQYF.

The sample holds a few counts of this clonotype. The rearrangement joins TRBV4-3 to TRBJ2-3; perhaps TRBD2 as D (6 bases). CDR3 size: 18 residues. The germline gives CDR1 LGHNA, CDR2 YSLEER. V was pared by 0 bases and J by 4 bases, with 20 bases between. The CDR3 spells CASSQDMRGAGFADTQYF. CDR3 DNA: TGCGCCAGCAGCCAAGATATGAGGGGAGCGGGCTTTGCAGATACGCAGTATTTT.

The chain is built from TRBV9 and TRBJ2-5; D is possibly TRBD2 (5 bases). In germline, CDR1 is SGDLS, CDR2 YYNGEE. The CDR3 loop spans 13 amino acids. Trimming removed 4 bases from V and 11 bases from J, with 18 bases in between. For the CDR3, the DNA is TGTGCCAGCAGCACCGGACTCTACAATGAGCAGTACTTC. It encodes CASSTGLYNEQYF.

The chain has TRBV27 and TRBJ2-1; the match to TRBD2 covers 11 bases. The germline V gene encodes CDR1 MNHEY and CDR2 SMNVEV (reference sequence). The CDR3 covers 18 residues. V lost 1 base and J lost 7; bases outside the gene matches: 12. CDR3 sequence reads: CASSLLKGGTSGTNEQFF. The CDR3 bases are TGTGCCAGCAGTTTATTGAAGGGGGGGACTAGCGGAACAAATGAGCAGTTCTTC.

The J gene is TRBJ2-7, the V gene TRBV18, with 8 bases identical to TRBD1. Near its end, the DNA agrees better with TRBJ2-5, so the J call may be wrong. Germline V gives CDR1 KGHSH, CDR2 LQKENI. There are 14 residues in the CDR3. CDR3 in DNA: TGTGCCAGCTCACCGAGGACAGGGCGAGAGACCCAGTACTTC. Translation gives CASSPRTGRETQYF.

The chain is built from TRBV30 and TRBJ1-1; D not resolved. V lost 8 bases, J lost 1 base, and 14 bases lay in between. The CDR3 totals 13 residues. The V gene's germline CDR1 is GTSNPN and CDR2 SVGIG (reference sequence). The DNA of the CDR3 is TGTGCCAGGGCCGAGGATTCGAACACTGAAGCTTTCTTT. It yields the protein CARAEDSNTEAFF.

This clonotype was picked up one time. The chain combines TRBV29-1 with TRBJ2-5; D uncertain. Germline values: CDR1 SQVTM, CDR2 ANQGSEA. The V gene lost 3 bases and the J gene lost 6 bases, with 17 bases spanning the gap. This CDR3 region has 14 residues. CDR3 coding DNA: TGCAGCGTTGATATCGTGGCGGCCCGGCAGACCCAGTACTTC. Translating gives CSVDIVAARQTQYF.

J is TRBJ2-5 and V is TRBV4-2; 9 bases map to TRBD2. Germline CDR1 and CDR2: LGHNA and YNFKEQ. The V segment lost 2 bases and the J segment 3 bases; nucleotides outside the gene matches: 4. This CDR3 comprises 15 residues. The CDR3 coding sequence is TGTGCCAGCAGCCAAACTAGCGGGTCTAAAGAGACCCAGTACTTC. Its protein is CASSQTSGSKETQYF.

The rearrangement joins TRBV20-1 to TRBJ1-6; maybe TRBD1 (6 bases). Germline V lookup: CDR1 DFQATT, CDR2 SNEGSKA (reference sequence). The CDR3 runs 13 residues. The V gene lost 5 bases and the J gene lost 10 bases, with 15 bases spanning the gap. The CDR3, as DNA: TGCAGTGCTCGGGACACAGGGATGTCACCCCTCCACTTT. It codes for CSARDTGMSPLHF.

This clonotype was seen a handful of times. This may be a read error: a much more frequent sequence differs by one nucleotide. The V call is TRBV7-2, the J call TRBJ2-3, with D possibly being TRBD1 (5 bases). With 4 bases removed from V and 3 bases from J, the gap between germline ends came to 8 bases. This CDR3 contains 13 residues. Germline values: CDR1 SGHTA, CDR2 FQGNSA. CDR3 nucleotide sequence: TGTGCCAGCAGCTGCAGACAGACAGATACGCAGTATTTT. It translates to CASSCRQTDTQYF. Filled out from reference TRBV7-2 and TRBJ2-3, the complete variable domain reads GAGVSQSPSNKVTEKGKDVELRCDPISGHTALYWYRQSLGQGLEFLIYFQGNSAPDKSGLPSDRFSAERTGGSVSTLTIQRTQQEDSAVYLCASSCRQTDTQYFGPGTRLTVL.

The chain links TRBV29-1 to TRBJ2-1; 10 bases map to TRBD2. Germline V gene sequence: CDR1 SQVTM, CDR2 ANQGSEA. The CDR3 extends over 17 amino acids. V was clipped by 5 bases and J by 0 bases; unmatched bases: 10. CDR3 amino acids: CSVRTSGKGFSYNEQFF. The CDR3 region has the DNA TGCAGCGTTCGAACTAGCGGGAAGGGATTCTCCTACAATGAGCAGTTCTTC.

The rearrangement links TRBV6-6 to TRBJ1-2; a weak D match, TRBD1 (6 bases). Germline-derived CDR1 and CDR2 are MNHNY and SVGAGI (reference sequence). The CDR3 has 14 residues. V shed 2 bases and J shed 6 bases, with 13 bases lying between them. CDR3 bases: TGTGCCAGCAGTTACGAGGGGACATTTGATGGCTACACCTTC. This translates into CASSYEGTFDGYTF.

CDR3: CASGNPNRQGSSYNEQFF. Written as DNA, the CDR3 is TGTGCCAGCGGTAACCCGAATAGACAGGGGAGCTCCTACAATGAGCAGTTCTTC. The chain combines TRBV7-2 with TRBJ2-1; 8 nucleotides agree with TRBD1. Looked up from germline, CDR1 is SGHTA and CDR2 is FQGNSA. The CDR3 length is 18 residues. V was clipped by 8 bases and J by 0 bases; unmatched bases: 15.

This clonotype was picked up a small number of times. CDR3 nucleotide sequence: TGTGCCAGCAGTTACTCGGTCCTTAAAGCAGATACGCAGTATTTT. This codes for CASSYSVLKADTQYF. This sequence joins TRBV6-5 and TRBJ2-3; D remains unclear. V was cut by 0 bases and J by 4 bases, with 11 bases left in between. This CDR3 has 15 residues. CDR1 and CDR2 (germline): MNHEY, SVGAGI.

This chain uses TRBV20-1 with TRBJ2-7; TRBD2 agrees at 8 bases. There are 15 residues in the CDR3. Trimming at V came to 0 bases and at J to 2 bases, leaving 6 bases not matched to a gene. Germline V gene data show CDR1 as DFQATT and CDR2 as SNEGSKA (reference sequence). The CDR3: CSARDLQRGTYEQYF. Here the CDR3 DNA reads TGCAGTGCTAGAGATCTCCAGCGGGGGACCTACGAGCAGTACTTC.

The V and J genes are TRBV7-2 and TRBJ2-7, with D tentatively TRBD2 (5 bases). Germline loops: CDR1 SGHTA, CDR2 FQGNSA. CDR3 length: 14 residues. V was pared by 5 bases and J by 2 bases, with 13 bases between. The CDR3 sequence: CASSPQRSPYEQYF. In DNA, the CDR3 is TGTGCCAGCAGCCCGCAGCGGAGTCCCTACGAGCAGTACTTC.

The J gene is TRBJ2-3, the V gene TRBV7-9; D is unclear. Trimming shortened V by 5 bases and J by 4 bases, and 7 bases separated the two germline ends. The V gene's germline CDR1 is SEHNR and CDR2 FQNEAQ (reference sequence). The CDR3 length is 12 residues. DNA of the CDR3: TGTGCCAGCAGCCCTGAGTCAGATACGCAGTATTTT. It yields the protein CASSPESDTQYF.

The V gene is TRBV9, the J gene TRBJ2-2; D not resolved. Germline CDR1 reads SGDLS; CDR2 reads YYNGEE. The CDR3 sequence is 15 residues long. V gave up 4 bases and J gave up 3 bases, with 13 bases separating them. CDR3 coding DNA: TGTGCCAGCAGCCCTTCTTTGGTCCACACCGGGGAGCTGTTTTTT. Translation gives CASSPSLVHTGELFF.

This sequence joins TRBV5-6 and TRBJ2-5, with D perhaps TRBD1 or TRBD2 (5 bases each). The ends were cut back, 4 bases at V and 6 bases at J, with 19 bases in the middle. In germline, CDR1 is SGHDT, CDR2 YYEEEE. The CDR3 has 15 amino acids. CDR3 amino acids: CASSAGPDKGKTQYF. The CDR3 nucleotides read TGTGCCAGCAGCGCGGGTCCGGACAAGGGGAAGACCCAGTACTTC.

CDR3 sequence (DNA): TGTGCCAGCAGTGCGAAGACTAGCGGATACAATGAGCAGTACTTC. This translates into CASSAKTSGYNEQYF. The chain joins TRBV6-1 to TRBJ2-5; 9 nucleotides align to TRBD2. Germline values: CDR1 MNHNS, CDR2 SASEGT. The CDR3 totals 15 residues. V was pared by 4 bases and J by 11 bases, with 14 bases of the junction left unmatched.

This sequence joins TRBV29-1 and TRBJ2-7, with 9 bases aligning to TRBD2. Germline values: CDR1 SQVTM, CDR2 ANQGSEA. The trim removed 0 bases at V and 1 base at J, leaving 7 bases unmatched. The CDR3 covers 16 residues. The CDR3 spells CSVEDRASGTSYEQYF. The CDR3 DNA is TGCAGCGTTGAAGATCGGGCTAGCGGGACATCCTACGAGCAGTACTTC.

The chain uses TRBV19 and TRBJ2-5; 7 bases line up with TRBD1. V lost 5 bases to trimming and J lost 3 bases; unmatched junction nucleotides: 9. The CDR3 loop spans 15 amino acids. Germline-derived CDR1 and CDR2 are LNHDA and SQIVND (reference sequence). The CDR3 spells CASSSGQRREETQYF. The CDR3 nucleotides are TGTGCCAGTAGTTCGGGACAGAGAAGGGAAGAGACCCAGTACTTC.

In this sample, this clonotype turned up a few times. V gene TRBV4-3 combines with J gene TRBJ2-3, with 8 bases lining up with TRBD2. The CDR3 totals 15 residues. In germline, CDR1 is LGHNA, CDR2 YSLEER. V was clipped by 0 bases and J by 5 bases; unmatched bases: 4. CDR3 in DNA: TGCGCCAGCAGCCAAGAGGGGCTAGCGGGAGATACGCAGTATTTT. This translates into CASSQEGLAGDTQYF.

The chain employs TRBV7-9 and TRBJ2-1, with unresolved D. Germline CDR1 is SEHNR and CDR2 is FQNEAQ (reference sequence). The V and J ends lost 2 bases and 10 bases respectively, with 12 bases between them. The CDR3 totals 13 residues. CDR3 protein: CASSLLPTWEQFF. CDR3 coding DNA: TGTGCCAGCAGCTTACTTCCTACATGGGAGCAGTTCTTC.

At least ten counts were recorded for this clonotype. The gene calls are TRBV27 and TRBJ2-3; 7 positions match TRBD1. Looked up from germline, CDR1 is MNHEY and CDR2 is SMNVEV (reference sequence). This CDR3 has 15 residues. Unmatched junction bases numbered 8, after V lost 6 bases and J lost 2 bases. The CDR3 nucleotides are TGTGCCAGCAGCTTGACAGGGCGAGACACAGATACGCAGTATTTT. Its translation: CASSLTGRDTDTQYF.

This clonotype was picked up a small number of times. The rearrangement joins TRBV11-2 to TRBJ2-1, with 8 bases lining up with TRBD2. The J segment lost 5 bases and the V segment lost 5 bases, leaving 11 bases of the junction unmatched. CDR1 is SGHAT, CDR2 FQNNGV, per germline. The CDR3 extends over 16 amino acids. The DNA for the CDR3 is TGTGCCAGCAGCAAAGGCGGGAGGACCAGTAACAATGAGCAGTTCTTC. Translation gives CASSKGGRTSNNEQFF.